This passage covers 8 T cell receptor beta chains from one sample sequenced in a study of control samples from healthy donors and cancer patients. Clones were read by immunoSEQ multiplex PCR, and TCRdb kept only the in-frame ones, dropping some. The table records 100,000 to 150,000 clones, roughly 90% of them present only once. The sequencing sample was made of blood. The source of these receptors is a man in his late teens or twenties in good health.

J is TRBJ2-1 and V is TRBV27; 7 bases fit TRBD2. The CDR3 sequence is 14 residues long. The V segment lost 5 bases and the J segment 7 bases; nucleotides outside the gene matches: 8. Germline CDR1 and CDR2: MNHEY and SMNVEV (reference sequence). Here the CDR3 reads CASSPGEGSNEQFF. The CDR3 bases are TGTGCCAGCAGTCCGGGGGAGGGCAGTAATGAGCAGTTCTTC.

The chain links TRBV11-2 to TRBJ2-5; the D is unclear. Germline CDR1 is SGHAT and CDR2 is FQNNGV. V lost 4 bases, J lost 3 bases, and 6 bases lay in between. The CDR3 length is 12 residues. The DNA for the CDR3 is TGTGCCAGCAGCTCGACTGAAGAGACCCAGTACTTC. It codes for CASSSTEETQYF.

The chain is built from TRBV11-3 and TRBJ2-1; perhaps D is TRBD1 or TRBD2 (5 bases each). This CDR3 spans 16 amino acids. Trimming left V 0 bases short and J 2 bases short, with 11 bases between. Germline V gene lookup returns CDR1 SGHNT and CDR2 YENEEA. As DNA, the CDR3 is TGTGCCAGCAGCTTAGATCGAGTGGGACCCTACAATGAGCAGTTCTTC. Amino acid sequence: CASSLDRVGPYNEQFF.

CDR3 loop: CASQRLEAFF. In DNA form, the CDR3 reads TGTGCCAGCCAGAGACTGGAAGCTTTCTTT. The chain employs TRBV2 and TRBJ1-1; D unresolved. V was clipped by 8 bases and J by 8 bases, with 9 bases between them. The germline V gene has CDR1 SNHLY and CDR2 FYNNEI. This CDR3 has 10 residues.

This chain uses TRBV14 with TRBJ1-5; D gene ambiguous. Germline CDR1 SGHDN, CDR2 FVKESK. Trimming took 7 bases from V and 4 from J, leaving 17 bases between them. The CDR3 covers 15 residues. For the CDR3, the DNA is TGTGCCAGCACCAATCAAGGCAGGCTAAATCAGCCCCAGCATTTT. Translated, it gives CASTNQGRLNQPQHF. The whole variable domain, remainder taken from reference TRBV14 and TRBJ1-5, is EAGVTQFPSHSVIEKGQTVTLRCDPISGHDNLYWYRRVMGKEIKFLLHFVKESKQDESGMPNNRFLAERTGGTYSTLKVQPAELEDSGVYFCASTNQGRLNQPQHFGDGTRLSIL.

J is TRBJ2-2 and V is TRBV4-1; D may be TRBD1 (5 bases). V was shortened by 2 bases and J by 1 base, with 8 bases between the two germline ends. Germline V gene data show CDR1 as MGHRA and CDR2 as YSYEKL. The CDR3 runs to 15 residues. The CDR3 nucleotides are TGCGCCAGCAGCCAACCAGGGAAGAACACCGGGGAGCTGTTTTTT. Translation gives CASSQPGKNTGELFF.

V gene TRBV6-5 combines with J gene TRBJ1-1, with D tentatively TRBD1 (5 bases). Per the germline V gene, CDR1 is MNHEY and CDR2 is SVGAGI. The CDR3 runs to 12 residues. V gave up 5 bases and J gave up 1 base, with 5 bases separating them. CDR3 sequence: CASSQGNTEAFF. The CDR3 DNA reads TGTGCCAGCAGTCAGGGGAACACTGAAGCTTTCTTT.

The chain carries TRBV6-5 and TRBJ2-1; TRBD1 might be the D (5 bases). Germline V lookup: CDR1 MNHEY, CDR2 SVGAGI. Trimming took off 5 bases at V and 7 bases at J, with 15 bases between the two ends. The length of the CDR3 is 14 residues. CDR3 sequence reads: CASSLGTPGNEQFF. For the CDR3, the DNA is TGTGCCAGCAGTCTAGGTACCCCAGGGAATGAGCAGTTCTTC.